This T cell receptor beta chain was identified in a study of blood T cells in healthy people across ages. This clonotype was seen only a few times. Alongside a J-beta primer mix, a sample-barcoded 5' primer served in a second PCR lasting about 7 to 11 cycles. TCRdb analysed the 5' RACE reads with MiXCR anew, one entry per CDR3 protein. The data contain about 1.6 million distinct CDR3 sequences, about 31% of them singletons. CDR1 and CDR2 (germline): SQVTM, ANQGSEA. CDR3 length: 19 amino acids. The J segment lost 5 bases and the V segment lost 0 bases, leaving 14 bases of the junction unmatched. The sequence was collected from a woman in her twenties or thirties in good health. The sequenced material came from blood. The chain employs TRBV29-1 and TRBJ2-1; 12 nucleotides agree with TRBD2. The chain's CDR3 is CSVEDDTELGLAGNNEQFF. CDR3 nucleotide sequence: TGCAGCGTTGAAGACGACACTGAGTTAGGACTAGCGGGGAACAATGAGCAGTTCTTC.